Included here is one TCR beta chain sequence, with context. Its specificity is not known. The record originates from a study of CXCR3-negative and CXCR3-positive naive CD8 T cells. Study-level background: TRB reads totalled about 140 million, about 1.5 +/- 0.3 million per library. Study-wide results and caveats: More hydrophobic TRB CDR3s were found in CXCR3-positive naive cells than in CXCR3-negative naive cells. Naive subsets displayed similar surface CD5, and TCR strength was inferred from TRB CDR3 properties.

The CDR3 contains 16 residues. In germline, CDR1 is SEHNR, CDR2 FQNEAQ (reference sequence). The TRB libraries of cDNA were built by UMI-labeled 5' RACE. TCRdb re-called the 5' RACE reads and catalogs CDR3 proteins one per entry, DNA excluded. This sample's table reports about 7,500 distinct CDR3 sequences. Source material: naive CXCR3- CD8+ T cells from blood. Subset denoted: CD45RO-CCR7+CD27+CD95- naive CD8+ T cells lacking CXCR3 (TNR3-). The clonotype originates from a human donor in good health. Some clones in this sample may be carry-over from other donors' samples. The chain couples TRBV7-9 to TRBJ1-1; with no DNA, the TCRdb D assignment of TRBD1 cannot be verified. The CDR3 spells CASSLVGQVSNTEAFF.